These T cell receptor beta chains were read from a single sample in a study of blood T cells in healthy people across ages. One entry per CDR3 protein results from TCRdb running MiXCR on the 5' RACE reads. Seen here are around 800,000 distinct CDR3 sequences, approximately 59% observed once, and the top ten hold 28%. Sequencing was done on a sample of blood. These receptors were collected from a man aged 30 to 45 in good health. CDR3s include the opening cysteine and the closing phenylalanine or tryptophan. Each record gives: J gene, CDR3 length, D gene, clone size, V gene, CDR3 protein, CDR3 DNA. A D gene is named only where the DNA matches it firmly. Some rows have no size entry. The others give once, few or many, or a class for an expanded clone.

TRBJ2-1 | 15 | TRBD1 | - | TRBV7-9 | CASSLYRDRYNEQFF | TGTGCCAGCAGCTTATATAGGGACAGATACAATGAGCAGTTCTTC
TRBJ2-7 | 14 | - | - | TRBV15 | CATSRDPGIYEQYF | TGTGCCACCAGCAGAGATCCTGGCATCTACGAGCAGTACTTC
TRBJ2-5 | 15 | - | once | TRBV7-8 | CASSSRRGLQETQYF | TGTGCCAGCAGCTCAAGGCGCGGGCTCCAAGAGACCCAGTACTTC
TRBJ2-7 | 15 | TRBD2 | - | TRBV10-3 | CAISDVVAGGLEQYF | TGTGCCATCAGTGATGTAGTAGCGGGAGGGCTCGAGCAGTACTTC
TRBJ2-5 | 14 | - | - | TRBV20-1 | CSARKFGLSETQYF | TGCAGTGCTAGAAAGTTTGGTCTCTCAGAGACCCAGTACTTC
TRBJ2-1 | 16 | TRBD2 | - | TRBV30 | CAWSPKLAGGYNEQFF | TGTGCCTGGAGTCCCAAACTAGCGGGGGGATACAATGAGCAGTTCTTC
TRBJ2-4 | 18 | - | - | TRBV7-2 | CASSLVRAGEKMGNIQYF | TGTGCCAGCAGCTTAGTCCGGGCAGGAGAGAAGATGGGAAACATTCAGTACTTC
TRBJ2-5 | 13 | - | few | TRBV30 | CAWSLNRQETQYF | TGTGCCTGGAGTCTCAACAGGCAAGAGACCCAGTACTTC
TRBJ2-7 | 13 | - | - | TRBV20-1 | CSATGLSSYEQYF | TGCAGTGCCACCGGTCTGAGCTCCTACGAGCAGTACTTC
TRBJ1-2 | 14 | - | - | TRBV6-5 | CASSADRRSYGYTF | TGTGCCAGCAGTGCGGACCGCCGGTCCTATGGCTACACCTTC
TRBJ1-6 | 14 | TRBD1 | - | TRBV2 | CASSDRGVNSPLHF | TGTGCCAGCAGTGACAGGGGGGTTAATTCACCCCTCCACTTT
TRBJ2-7 | 12 | TRBD1 | - | TRBV29-1 | CSVYSTGVEQYF | TGCAGCGTTTATTCGACAGGGGTCGAGCAGTACTTC
TRBJ2-7 | 15 | TRBD1 | once | TRBV14 | CASRPRQGAIHEQYF | TGTGCCAGCAGACCCCGACAGGGGGCCATTCACGAGCAGTACTTC
TRBJ2-3 | 14 | - | - | TRBV10-3 | CAISESQGTDTQYF | TGTGCCATCAGTGAGTCTCAGGGCACAGATACGCAGTATTTT
TRBJ1-5 | 14 | - | - | TRBV20-1 | CSASLGPLNQPQHF | TGCAGTGCTAGTTTAGGGCCCTTAAATCAGCCCCAGCATTTT
TRBJ2-1 | 16 | TRBD2 | once | TRBV9 | CASSGLSGGPYFEQFF | TGTGCCAGCAGCGGCCTTAGCGGGGGCCCGTATTTTGAGCAGTTCTTC
TRBJ2-1 | 21 | TRBD1 | - | TRBV9 | CASSVGRGSSHRGSSYNEQFF | TGTGCCAGCAGCGTAGGGCGAGGTTCTTCACACAGGGGGAGCTCCTACAATGAGCAGTTCTTC
TRBJ2-7 | 15 | TRBD1 | once | TRBV11-1 | CASSKRGQGAYEQYF | TGTGCCAGCAGCAAACGCGGACAGGGGGCTTACGAGCAGTACTTC
TRBJ2-7 | 14 | TRBD2 | - | TRBV28 | CASLTSGSLREQYF | TGTGCCAGCTTGACTAGCGGATCCCTCCGGGAGCAGTACTTC
TRBJ1-2 | 12 | - | few | TRBV29-1 | CSGRAGGYGYTF | TGCAGCGGCAGGGCGGGGGGCTATGGCTACACCTTC
TRBJ1-1 | 14 | - | - | TRBV5-1 | CASSLDSPRTEAFF | TGCGCCAGCAGTTTGGACAGCCCTCGCACTGAAGCTTTCTTT
TRBJ2-3 | 15 | - | - | TRBV7-2 | CASSFSFTSADTQYF | TGTGCCAGCAGCTTTTCCTTCACTAGTGCAGATACGCAGTATTTT
TRBJ1-5 | 15 | - | few | TRBV7-6 | CASSSNQGRNQPQHF | TGTGCCAGCAGCTCCAACCAGGGGCGCAATCAGCCCCAGCATTTT
TRBJ2-1 | 15 | - | few | TRBV7-2 | CASSLGPTSYNEQFF | TGTGCCAGCAGCCTCGGACCAACCTCCTACAATGAGCAGTTCTTC
TRBJ1-2 | 13 | - | many | TRBV11-2 | CASSSTSRRGYTF | TGTGCCAGCAGCAGTACAAGTCGGAGGGGCTACACCTTC
TRBJ1-2 | 14 | - | few | TRBV6-2/TRBV6-3 | CASRRGGSNYGYTF | TGTGCCAGCAGACGTGGCGGTTCTAACTATGGCTACACCTTC
TRBJ2-1 | 14 | - | - | TRBV20-1 | CSARPAARGNEQFF | TGCAGTGCTAGACCTGCGGCCAGGGGCAATGAGCAGTTCTTC
TRBJ2-1 | 16 | TRBD2 | - | TRBV6-5 | CASNPEPSGGYNEQFF | TGTGCCAGCAATCCCGAACCCAGCGGGGGTTACAATGAGCAGTTCTTC
TRBJ2-6 | 19 | - | - | TRBV5-1 | CASSATSRGRGSGANVLTF | TGCGCCAGCAGCGCCACTTCTCGGGGCCGGGGGTCTGGGGCCAACGTCCTGACTTTC
TRBJ2-1 | 18 | TRBD2 | - | TRBV9 | CASSPFFSGGRSYNEQFF | TGTGCCAGCAGTCCCTTCTTTAGCGGGGGCCGCTCCTACAATGAGCAGTTCTTC
TRBJ2-2 | 14 | - | - | TRBV10-3 | CAISESGRSGELFF | TGTGCCATCAGTGAGTCGGGGCGATCCGGGGAGCTGTTTTTT
TRBJ2-7 | 15 | TRBD1 | once | TRBV9 | CASSVEGTGNYEQYF | TGTGCCAGCAGCGTAGAGGGGACAGGGAACTACGAGCAGTACTTC
TRBJ2-1 | 15 | TRBD2 | - | TRBV2 | CASSIERGGYNEQFF | TGTGCCAGCAGTATCGAGCGGGGGGGCTACAATGAGCAGTTCTTC
TRBJ2-5 | 13 | - | - | TRBV3-1 | CASSWGPKGEQYF | TGTGCCAGCAGCTGGGGACCGAAGGGGGAGCAGTACTTC
TRBJ2-7 | 12 | - | few | TRBV5-1 | CASGPDPYEQYF | TGCGCCAGCGGTCCGGATCCCTACGAGCAGTACTTC
TRBJ2-6 | 15 | - | few | TRBV11-3 | CASSLGSTGANVLTF | TGTGCCAGCAGCTTAGGATCGACTGGGGCCAACGTCCTGACTTTC
TRBJ2-7 | 15 | - | - | TRBV28 | CASRPGGQDSYEQYF | TGCGCCAGCAGACCCGGCGGGCAGGACTCCTACGAGCAGTACTTC